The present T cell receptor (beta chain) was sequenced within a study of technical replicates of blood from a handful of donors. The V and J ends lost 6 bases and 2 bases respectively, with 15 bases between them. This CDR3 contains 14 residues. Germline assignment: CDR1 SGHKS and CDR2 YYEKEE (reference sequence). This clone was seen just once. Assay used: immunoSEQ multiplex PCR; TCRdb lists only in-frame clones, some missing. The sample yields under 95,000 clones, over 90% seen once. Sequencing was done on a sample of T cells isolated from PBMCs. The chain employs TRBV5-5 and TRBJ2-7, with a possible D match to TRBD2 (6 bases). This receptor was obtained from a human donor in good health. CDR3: CASTPGSTAYEQYF. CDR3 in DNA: TGTGCCAGCACCCCCGGGAGTACCGCCTACGAGCAGTACTTC.